This T cell receptor beta chain was recovered during a study of blood T cell repertoires in COVID-19 (dated by TCRdb to the early 2020s). Some background on the complete study: The collaborator samples originated in the United States, Italy and Spain and spanned the acute and convalescent phases of COVID-19. The material from the prospective study consisted of cDNA or gDNA derived from T cells, B-cell-depleted T cells, or PBMCs. Deeply sampled blood TCRbeta repertoires from subjects exposed to, actively infected with, or recovered from COVID-19 were included in the dataset. A freely available public database, intended as a resource for researchers studying the immune response to SARS-CoV-2, is where the repertoires were released. Samples were obtained from the ongoing ImmuneRACE study (first 160 participants) and from 950 to 1,500 subjects provided by 6 global collaborators. Sample metadata almost always included a de-identified subject ID, COVID-19 status, age in years and sex. Where HLA class I and class II types were available, the types were taken from metadata supplied by the sample provider, not from assay-based typing.

TCRbeta CDR3 regions were amplified from genomic DNA using the immunoSEQ Assay, a bias-controlled multiplex PCR. For the original study's pipeline: Nucleated cell counts per sample were estimated from amplification of reference gene primers within the assay. To quantify the absolute abundance of each unique TCRbeta CDR3 rearrangement, sequence reads were collapsed and filtered. For each sample, productive Simpson clonality was calculated by taking the square root of Simpson's diversity index across productive rearrangements. This is the immuneACCESS table as TCRdb keeps it, with only in-frame sequences that have V and J called. A part of the clones is gone; compared with another copy, unresolved V genes explain less than half, and the rest is unexplained. V and J calls plus clone size are reproduced from that table; the DNA served to infer D and trimming. Across this sample there are approximately 250,000 clones, with around 84% seen only once. The ten largest clones capture about 2.1% of the sample.

The CDR3, cysteine through phenylalanine, is 15 amino acids long. The sequence is cut down to CDR3 DNA, 45 bases in frame from base 1. V is shortened by 1 base, J by 3 bases, and the region joining them spans 12 bases. CDR1 and CDR2 are drawn from the germline V gene: MNHNS, SASEGT. The paper's findings and limits, for the study overall: Clinical and demographic metadata were provided uncurated, with the amount varying by source and participant.

Another Seattle source contributed samples from volunteer blood donors who had recovered from COVID-19. Each collaborating institution followed its own protocols to collect whole blood in K2EDTA tubes. For TCRbeta analysis, collaborator samples were shipped as frozen whole blood, as isolated PBMCs, or as DNA extracted from either sample type. Of note for this clone: Its antigen is still unknown. Per-nucleotide qualities are absent, and no much larger clonotype sits a single base away.

The rearrangement combines TRBV6-1 with TRBJ1-1; the D gene cannot be resolved reliably. This receptor was identified in a man aged 40-49 years who had recovered from COVID-19. Sequencing input: peripheral blood. For the CDR3, the sequence is CASSEGVVPDTEAFF. DNA sequence: TGTGCCAGCAGTGAAGGTGTGGTTCCGGACACTGAAGCTTTCTTT.